Shown below are 30 T cell receptor beta chains from a single sample sequenced in a study of T-cell reconstitution after alpha-beta-depleted transplantation in children. Unique molecular identifiers featured in how the TCRbeta library was prepared. TCRdb redid the calling of the PCR reads with MiXCR, one entry per CDR3 protein. Among 250,000 or so distinct CDR3 sequences, more than 20% were seen once, and the ten largest hold roughly 5%. Sequenced here: PBMCs, mostly from graft donor cells, sampled 360 days after TCRalphabeta/CD19-depleted stem cell transplant. The receptors here all came from a female patient aged 2-10 years who had a stem cell transplant for congenital amegakaryocytic thrombocytopenia, so the T cells may come from the graft donor.

The chain is built from TRBV20-1 and TRBJ1-5; 7 bases align to TRBD1. Germline lookup yields CDR1 DFQATT and CDR2 SNEGSKA (reference sequence). This CDR3 comprises 15 residues. The J segment lost 2 bases and the V segment lost 3 bases, leaving 7 bases of the junction unmatched. CDR3 sequence: CSARAGGAGNQPQHF. CDR3 coding DNA: TGCAGTGCTAGGGCAGGGGGGGCCGGCAATCAGCCCCAGCATTTT.

The V gene is TRBV28, the J gene TRBJ2-5; possible D gene TRBD1, 6 bases. The length of the CDR3 is 18 residues. Germline V CDR1 and CDR2: MDHEN, SYDVKM. Between the trimmed V and J ends, which lost 5 bases and 0 bases, there was a span of 22 bases. DNA of the CDR3: TGTGCCAGCAGTGACATAAGAACCACCGGGACAAACCAAGAGACCCAGTACTTC. Translation gives CASSDIRTTGTNQETQYF. Full variable domain (outside the CDR3, taken from reference TRBV28 and TRBJ2-5): DVKVTQSSRYLVKRTGEKVFLECVQDMDHENMFWYRQDPGLGLRLIYFSYDVKMKEKGDIPEGYSVSREKKERFSLILESASTNQTSMYLCASSDIRTTGTNQETQYFGPGTRLLVL.

The DNA of the CDR3 is TGTGCCAGCACAAGGGCGACCACTGAAGCTTTCTTT. Protein product: CASTRATTEAFF. The gene calls are TRBV6-2 or TRBV6-3 and TRBJ1-1, with D uncertain. With 7 bases removed from V and 4 bases from J, the gap between germline ends came to 10 bases. Germline values: CDR1 MNHEY, CDR2 SVGEGT. There are 12 residues in the CDR3.

This clonotype was recorded a few times. The gene calls are TRBV12-3 or TRBV12-4 and TRBJ2-4; 7 bases line up with TRBD1. V was clipped by 6 bases and J by 1 base; unmatched bases: 3. The CDR3 has 14 residues. CDR3 residues: CASSVGQAKNIQYF. The CDR3 DNA sequence: TGTGCCAGCAGCGTGGGACAGGCCAAAAACATTCAGTACTTC.

This clonotype was observed a handful of times. This sequence joins TRBV12-3 or TRBV12-4 and TRBJ1-1; 7 positions match TRBD1. The CDR3 contains 13 residues. V was pared by 1 base and J by 6 bases, with 2 bases of the junction left unmatched. The CDR3 is CASSLGGGPEAFF. The CDR3 nucleotides read TGTGCCAGCAGTTTAGGAGGGGGCCCTGAAGCTTTCTTT.

V usage is TRBV10-3 and J usage is TRBJ2-1; D is unresolved. V was trimmed by 3 bases and J by 0 bases, leaving 18 bases between them. Looked up from germline, CDR1 is ENHRY and CDR2 is SYGVKD. This CDR3 spans 18 amino acids. The CDR3 loop is CAISDISDPKISYNEQFF. CDR3 sequence (DNA): TGTGCCATCAGTGACATCTCGGACCCGAAGATCTCCTACAATGAGCAGTTCTTC.

V is TRBV12-3 or TRBV12-4 and J is TRBJ1-2; possibly TRBD1 for D (5 bases). V lost 7 bases, J lost 2 bases, and 8 bases lay in between. The CDR3 runs to 12 residues. CDR3 in amino acids: CASISGNYGYTF. The CDR3 region has the DNA TGTGCCAGCATTTCAGGGAACTATGGCTACACCTTC.

In this sample, this clonotype turned up a few times. The V call is TRBV12-3 or TRBV12-4, the J call TRBJ1-6; the match to TRBD1 covers 7 bases. The CDR3 consists of 14 residues. Trimming cost V 5 bases and J 13 bases; bases outside gene matches: 11. CDR3 region: CASSQGTEMMPLHF. For the CDR3, the DNA is TGTGCCAGCAGTCAAGGGACAGAAATGATGCCCCTCCACTTT.

The chain joins TRBV29-1 to TRBJ2-7, with TRBD1 identical over 7 bases. V gave up 6 bases and J gave up 3 bases; unmatched junction bases: 5. The germline CDR1 and CDR2 sequences are SQVTM and ANQGSEA. This CDR3 has 12 amino acids. The chain's CDR3 is CSVGTDVYEQYF. The CDR3, as DNA: TGCAGCGTGGGGACAGATGTCTACGAGCAGTACTTC.

This clonotype has only a few counts. The V gene is TRBV9, the J gene TRBJ2-2; TRBD2 agrees at 9 bases. The V gene end was trimmed by 1 base and the J gene end by 6 bases; junction bases not matched to a gene: 4. The germline gives CDR1 SGDLS, CDR2 YYNGEE. CDR3 size: 15 residues. Here the CDR3 DNA reads TGTGCCAGCAGCGTAAAGCGGGAGGCAGCCGGGGAGCTGTTTTTT. Translated: CASSVKREAAGELFF.

V gene TRBV5-1 combines with J gene TRBJ2-5, with no clear D. Germline V CDR1 and CDR2: SGHRS, YFSETQ. This CDR3 is built from 14 residues. The ends were cut back, 2 bases at V and 3 bases at J, with 11 bases in the middle. The CDR3 nucleotides are TGCGCCAGCAGCTTTGCTGGCCCAGAAGAGACCCAGTACTTC. Translated: CASSFAGPEETQYF.

The sample holds many counts of this clonotype. V gene TRBV2 combines with J gene TRBJ2-3, with D tentatively TRBD1 (5 bases). The CDR3 contains 15 residues. Germline CDR1 SNHLY, CDR2 FYNNEI. Deletions cut 6 bases from V and 2 bases from J, with 15 bases between. The CDR3 sequence: CASRLGPGSTDTQYF. Written as DNA, the CDR3 is TGTGCCAGCAGGTTGGGGCCAGGTTCCACAGATACGCAGTATTTT.

A few counts support this clonotype. The V call is TRBV6-2 or TRBV6-3, the J call TRBJ1-5; D perhaps matches TRBD1 (6 bases). Germline V lookup: CDR1 MNHEY, CDR2 SVGEGT. Trimming shortened V by 2 bases and J by 7 bases, and 9 bases separated the two germline ends. The CDR3 contains 13 residues. The CDR3 nucleotides read TGTGCCAGCAGTTACACAGGGAACCAGCCCCAGCATTTT. This gives the protein CASSYTGNQPQHF.

The V gene is TRBV6-5, the J gene TRBJ2-3; possibly TRBD1 or TRBD2 for D (5 bases each). This CDR3 is 16 amino acids long. CDR1 is MNHEY and CDR2 is SVGAGI in the germline V gene. V lost 4 bases and J lost 1, with 15 bases in between. CDR3 bases: TGTGCCAGCAGTTCCCCCTCGAGGGACCGCACAGATACGCAGTATTTT. This encodes CASSSPSRDRTDTQYF.

The J gene is TRBJ2-6, the V gene TRBV19; D tentatively fits TRBD1 or TRBD2 (5 bases each). The V gene's germline CDR1 is LNHDA and CDR2 SQIVND (reference sequence). V lost 7 bases and J 11 bases, leaving 18 bases between the germline ends. The CDR3 length is 14 residues. The CDR3 sequence: CASNPGRRSHVLTF. For the CDR3, the DNA is TGTGCCAGTAACCCGGGACGTAGGTCTCACGTCCTGACTTTC.

V and J are TRBV29-1 and TRBJ1-2; 7 bases line up with TRBD1. CDR3 size: 15 residues. From germline, CDR1 is SQVTM and CDR2 ANQGSEA. V shed 4 bases, J shed 1 base, and the junction held 9 bases outside the gene matches. In DNA form, the CDR3 reads TGCAGCGTTGTTTCTTACAGGGGTGGTAACTATGGCTACACCTTC. Translation: CSVVSYRGGNYGYTF.

The chain recombines TRBV7-8 with TRBJ2-7, with D possibly being TRBD2 (5 bases). The CDR3 contains 16 residues. V was shortened by 1 base and J by 7 bases, with 20 bases between the two germline ends. Germline lookup yields CDR1 SGHVS and CDR2 FQNEAQ. CDR3 protein: CASSLEVDYQEWEQYF. Written as DNA, the CDR3 is TGTGCCAGCAGCTTAGAGGTAGACTACCAGGAATGGGAGCAGTACTTC.

This chain joins TRBV20-1 and TRBJ2-2; 8 bases map to TRBD2. With V trimmed by 3 bases and J by 2 bases, 5 bases remained unmatched. Germline CDR1 reads DFQATT; CDR2 reads SNEGSKA (reference sequence). The CDR3 has 15 amino acids. CDR3 sequence: CSARSSGVNTGELFF. The DNA of the CDR3 is TGCAGTGCTAGGAGTAGCGGGGTTAACACCGGGGAGCTGTTTTTT.

This clonotype was counted a few times. The V gene is TRBV2, the J gene TRBJ2-1; maybe TRBD2 (5 bases). Germline V gene data show CDR1 as SNHLY and CDR2 as FYNNEI. V was cut by 6 bases and J by 0 bases, with 9 bases left in between. This CDR3 is built from 14 residues. CDR3 in amino acids: CASRDFVSYNEQFF. The CDR3 DNA reads TGTGCCAGCAGGGACTTCGTCTCCTACAATGAGCAGTTCTTC.

The table lists this clonotype with a few counts. The chain joins TRBV5-1 to TRBJ2-7; D gene uncertain. V was pared by 4 bases and J by 5 bases, with 13 bases between. Germline V gene sequence: CDR1 SGHRS, CDR2 YFSETQ. The CDR3 is made up of 13 amino acids. This CDR3 reads CASSQLPPDEQYF. CDR3 sequence (DNA): TGCGCCAGCAGCCAGCTTCCGCCTGACGAGCAGTACTTC.

V and J are TRBV20-1 and TRBJ2-7; TRBD2 matches at 11 bases. CDR1 is DFQATT, CDR2 SNEGSKA, per germline (reference sequence). Germline trimming cut 1 base from V and 2 bases from J; bases unmatched to any gene: 7. The CDR3 contains 16 residues. CDR3 nucleotide sequence: TGCAGTGCTAGAGGGGCGGGACTAGCGGAAACCTACGAGCAGTACTTC. Protein: CSARGAGLAETYEQYF.

This chain links TRBV10-1 with TRBJ2-7, with D uncertain. CDR3 length: 15 amino acids. The V gene lost 9 bases and the J gene lost 5 bases, with 23 bases spanning the gap. From germline, CDR1 is WNHNN and CDR2 SYGVQD (reference sequence). In nucleotides, the CDR3 is TGCGCCAGGAAATTAGCCAACCCCGGGTGGCACGAGCAGTACTTC. This encodes CARKLANPGWHEQYF.

V usage is TRBV25-1 and J usage is TRBJ1-4; 7 positions agree with TRBD1. J was trimmed by 5 bases and V by 2 bases; bases with no gene match: 5. Germline CDR1 MGHDK, CDR2 SYGVNS. This CDR3 is 15 amino acids long. The CDR3 region has the DNA TGTGCCAGCAGTGAACTCGGGACAGAAAATGAAAAACTGTTTTTT. Protein sequence: CASSELGTENEKLFF.

This chain links TRBV7-9 with TRBJ2-1; D gene uncertain. This CDR3 is 11 amino acids long. Germline V gives CDR1 SEHNR, CDR2 FQNEAQ (reference sequence). The germline V and J ends were trimmed by 4 bases and 5 bases, with 3 bases remaining between them. The CDR3 DNA reads as TGTGCCAGCAGCTCGGACAATGAGCAGTTCTTC. Protein product: CASSSDNEQFF.

This clonotype has ten or more counts. The gene calls are TRBV28 and TRBJ2-3, with D uncertain. The V end lost 2 bases, the J end lost 2 bases, and 17 bases lay between the germline ends. The CDR3 covers 17 residues. From germline, CDR1 is MDHEN and CDR2 SYDVKM. CDR3 sequence (DNA): TGTGCCAGCAGTTTAGCCCTCATATTGGGGAACACAGATACGCAGTATTTT. Its protein is CASSLALILGNTDTQYF. Combining the CDR3 with reference TRBV28 and TRBJ2-3 gives the whole variable domain DVKVTQSSRYLVKRTGEKVFLECVQDMDHENMFWYRQDPGLGLRLIYFSYDVKMKEKGDIPEGYSVSREKKERFSLILESASTNQTSMYLCASSLALILGNTDTQYFGPGTRLTVL.

The chain carries TRBV10-3 and TRBJ1-5; 9 bases fit TRBD1. In germline, CDR1 is ENHRY, CDR2 SYGVKD. The CDR3 loop spans 13 amino acids. V shed 7 bases, J shed 6 bases, and the junction held 4 bases outside the gene matches. CDR3 in amino acids: CAITAGQGQPQHF. The CDR3, as DNA: TGTGCCATCACCGCGGGACAGGGTCAGCCCCAGCATTTT.

The chain carries TRBV30 and TRBJ1-3; no clear D. Germline lookup yields CDR1 GTSNPN and CDR2 SVGIG (reference sequence). The CDR3 consists of 15 residues. Trimming pared 3 bases from V and 0 bases from J, leaving 12 bases between. The CDR3 loop is CAWRMRASSGNTIYF. The CDR3 DNA reads as TGTGCCTGGAGGATGCGGGCATCCTCTGGAAACACCATATATTTT.

The chain's CDR3 is CASSLGTSETQYF. The CDR3 DNA reads as TGTGCCAGCAGTTTGGGTACATCGGAGACCCAGTACTTC. This chain links TRBV12-3 or TRBV12-4 with TRBJ2-5; D ambiguous. Trimming pared 3 bases from V and 5 bases from J, leaving 10 bases between. The CDR3 is 13 residues long.

V usage is TRBV27 and J usage is TRBJ1-6; D unclear. Trimming stripped 10 bases from V and 0 bases from J, with 13 bases between. Germline CDR1 and CDR2: MNHEY and SMNVEV (reference sequence). The CDR3 totals 15 residues. CDR3 residues: CATRQVSSYNSPLHF. In DNA form, the CDR3 reads TGTGCCACAAGACAAGTTAGCTCCTATAATTCACCCCTCCACTTT.

This clonotype was detected a few times. The gene calls are TRBV6-2 or TRBV6-3 and TRBJ1-6; no clear D gene. The CDR3 is made up of 15 amino acids. The ends were cut back, 6 bases at V and 10 bases at J, with 19 bases in the middle. Germline V gene lookup returns CDR1 MNHEY and CDR2 SVGEGT. CDR3 in DNA: TGTGCCAGCAGCCCTCTTCTGGGGAAGAGCTCACCCCTCCACTTT. It yields the protein CASSPLLGKSSPLHF.